The clone carrying this T cell receptor (beta chain) was observed a single time. The antigen is not known. These data come from a study of T and B cells in COVID-19 patients. Regarding the study as a whole: No sequencing was yet done of CD4+, regulatory or CD8+ subsets, or of SARS-CoV-2-responsive or tetramer+ sorted cells. Patients with COVID-19 reportedly showed strongly skewed T cell receptor beta variable and joining gene usage. Early severe-case samples and blood from mildly ill patients during symptoms were in short supply.

Multiplex PCR with BIOMED2 TRB-A/B primer pools amplified TRB rearrangements. Via MiXCR, TCRdb re-called the multiplex PCR reads, giving one row per CDR3 protein. Seen here are about 8,700 distinct CDR3 sequences, about 32% observed once, and the top ten hold approximately 23%. Germline CDR1 is DFQATT and CDR2 is SNEGSKA (reference sequence). Unmatched junction bases numbered 4, after V lost 0 bases and J lost 6 bases. The CDR3 runs 14 residues. From blood, roughly 220-550 ng of genomic DNA served as TRB template. The sample comprised blood. This TCR derives from a human donor who had recovered from COVID-19. V usage is TRBV20-1 and J usage is TRBJ2-3; 9 bases fit TRBD2. In nucleotides, the CDR3 is TGCAGTGCTAGAGATGGCGGGGGGGTGGATACGCAGTATTTT. Its protein product is CSARDGGGVDTQYF.